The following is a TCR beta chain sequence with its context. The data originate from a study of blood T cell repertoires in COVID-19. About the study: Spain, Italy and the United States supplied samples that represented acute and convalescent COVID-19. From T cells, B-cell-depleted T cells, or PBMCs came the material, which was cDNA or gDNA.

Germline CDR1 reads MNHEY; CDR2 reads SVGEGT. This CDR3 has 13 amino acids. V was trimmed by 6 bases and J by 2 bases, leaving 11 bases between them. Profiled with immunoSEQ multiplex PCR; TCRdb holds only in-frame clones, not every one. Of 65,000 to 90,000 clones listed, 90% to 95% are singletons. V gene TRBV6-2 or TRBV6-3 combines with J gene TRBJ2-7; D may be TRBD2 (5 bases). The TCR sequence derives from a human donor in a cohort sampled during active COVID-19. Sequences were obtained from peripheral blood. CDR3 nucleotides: TGTGCCAGCAGCTCCGGGATACCCTACGAGCAGTACTTC. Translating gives CASSSGIPYEQYF.